The clone carrying this TCR beta chain was observed a few times. This sample is part of a study of identical twins. CDR3 length equals 10 residues. Looked up from germline, CDR1 is DFQATT and CDR2 is SNEGSKA (reference sequence). TCRdb re-derived calls from the 5' RACE reads in MiXCR, one entry per CDR3 protein. The sample has 500,000 to 600,000 distinct CDR3 sequences, 20% to 25% seen once. These data also featured in a second study, about T cells expressing NK-cell markers. As that report states: With respect to HCMV, most of the eight sequenced donors were seropositive, and one was seronegative. The study found dominant NKG2C+ clonotypes at roughly 1.0-7.5% of CD8+ T cells in about six donors.

The chain employs TRBV20-1 and TRBJ2-1; D unresolved. The sequenced sample was CD4+ T cells sorted from blood. This sequence was found in a woman aged 18 to 35 in good health. CDR3 region: CSPTFNEQFF. The CDR3 DNA follows: TGCAGCCCCACCTTCAATGAGCAGTTCTTC.